These T cell receptor beta chains were read from a single sample in a study of cytomegalovirus exposure and HLA in healthy donors. Sequenced by immunoSEQ multiplex PCR; TCRdb stores in-frame clones only, minus some. The repertoire holds around 190,000 clones, with approximately 86% as singletons. Sample: PBMCs. The receptors here all came from a woman in her 30s in good health and CMV-seronegative. Both conserved end residues are part of each CDR3. D genes are given only for firm matches. Only some rows state a clone size, as once, few, many or a class for expanded clones.

>-|13|TRBV5-1|-|TRBJ1-1
CASSSTVNTEAFF
TGCGCCAGCAGCTCGACAGTGAACACTGAAGCTTTCTTT
>TRBD2|15|TRBV9|-|TRBJ2-5
CASSVGTSGEETQYF
TGTGCCAGCAGCGTAGGGACTAGCGGGGAAGAGACCCAGTACTTC
>-|13|TRBV4-1|once|TRBJ1-4
CASSLTQGEKLFF
TGCGCCAGCAGCCTAACACAGGGCGAAAAACTGTTTTTT
>TRBD1|15|TRBV28|-|TRBJ1-1
CASSSRTGVNTEAFF
TGTGCCAGCAGTTCTCGGACAGGTGTGAACACTGAAGCTTTCTTT
>TRBD1|12|TRBV6-1|-|TRBJ1-5
CATSRGNQPQHF
TGTGCCACCAGCAGGGGGAATCAGCCCCAGCATTTT
>-|15|TRBV11-2|-|TRBJ2-7
CASSPTSRRGPEQYF
TGTGCCAGCAGCCCCACCTCTCGGAGGGGACCCGAGCAGTACTTC
>-|13|TRBV9|-|TRBJ1-3
CASSRRGGNTIYF
TGTGCCAGCAGCCGCAGGGGAGGAAACACCATATATTTT
>TRBD1|14|TRBV7-9|-|TRBJ2-1
CASSPGQGWDEQFF
TGTGCCAGCAGCCCCGGACAGGGTTGGGATGAGCAGTTCTTC
>-|13|TRBV21-1|-|TRBJ1-2
CASRHDRPYGYTF
TGTGCCAGCAGACACGACAGGCCCTATGGCTACACCTTC
>-|15|TRBV19|-|TRBJ2-1
CASSMTGDSYNEQFF
TGTGCCAGTAGTATGACGGGGGACTCCTACAATGAGCAGTTCTTC
>-|14|TRBV19|once|TRBJ1-5
CASSNRGMGQPQHF
TGTGCCAGTAGCAATAGGGGTATGGGTCAGCCCCAGCATTTT
>TRBD2|15|TRBV5-5|-|TRBJ2-1
CASSLMTSGRKGQFF
TGTGCCAGCAGCTTGATGACTAGCGGGAGAAAGGGGCAGTTCTTC
>-|17|TRBV5-1|-|TRBJ1-3
CASSLDGSERTGNTIYF
TGCGCCAGCAGCTTGGATGGTTCGGAGAGAACTGGAAACACCATATATTTT
>-|15|TRBV11-2|-|TRBJ2-3
CASSFHRGNTDTQYF
TGTGCCAGCAGCTTTCATCGGGGAAACACAGATACGCAGTATTTT
>-|16|TRBV27|-|TRBJ2-3
CASSLRASLLADTQYF
TGTGCCAGCAGTTTACGCGCTAGCCTCCTAGCAGATACGCAGTATTTT
>TRBD2|14|TRBV11-1|-|TRBJ2-3
CASSLVGGTDTQYF
TGTGCCAGCAGCTTAGTCGGGGGGACAGATACGCAGTATTTT
>TRBD1|15|TRBV5-1|-|TRBJ1-1
CASSSPGGVNTEAFF
TGCGCCAGCAGCTCCCCAGGGGGCGTGAACACTGAAGCTTTCTTT
>TRBD1|15|TRBV5-1|-|TRBJ2-5
CASSLATGGFETQYF
TGCGCCAGCAGCTTGGCCACAGGGGGATTTGAGACCCAGTACTTC
>TRBD1|16|TRBV5-5|few|TRBJ1-4
CASSPGTDLFNEKLFF
TGTGCCAGCAGCCCCGGGACAGACCTATTTAATGAAAAACTGTTTTTT
>-|13|TRBV18|-|TRBJ2-7
CASSRRSSYEQYF
TGTGCCAGCTCGCGGCGGAGCTCCTACGAGCAGTACTTC
>-|14|TRBV5-4|-|TRBJ2-5
CASSLVAGEETQYF
TGTGCCAGCAGCTTGGTGGCAGGGGAAGAGACCCAGTACTTC
>TRBD1|15|TRBV10-1|-|TRBJ2-2
CASEGQGANTGELFF
TGCGCCAGCGAGGGGCAGGGGGCGAACACCGGGGAGCTGTTTTTT
>-|12|TRBV6-6|-|TRBJ1-4
CASSYAGEKLFF
TGTGCCAGCAGTTACGCGGGCGAAAAACTGTTTTTT
>-|14|TRBV19|-|TRBJ2-3
CASSLDRGTDTQYF
TGTGCCAGTAGTCTGGACAGAGGCACAGATACGCAGTATTTT
>TRBD2|17|TRBV28|-|TRBJ2-1
CASSTRRSGSAYNEQFF
TGTGCCAGCAGTACACGCCGTAGCGGGAGCGCCTACAATGAGCAGTTCTTC
>TRBD2|17|TRBV7-4|-|TRBJ2-7
CASSLRAAGVPGYEQYF
TGTGCCAGCAGCTTACGGGCAGCGGGGGTTCCGGGCTACGAGCAGTACTTC
>-|16|TRBV5-4|-|TRBJ2-3
CASSRRAFESTDTQYF
TGTGCCAGCAGCCGCAGGGCCTTCGAGTCCACAGATACGCAGTATTTT
>-|14|TRBV19|-|TRBJ1-2
CASSIPPRLYGYTF
TGTGCCAGTAGTATTCCTCCCAGACTCTATGGCTACACCTTC
>-|13|TRBV7-9|-|TRBJ2-2
CATQGGDTGELFF
TGTGCCACCCAGGGAGGAGACACCGGGGAGCTGTTTTTT
>-|13|TRBV5-1|-|TRBJ1-5
CASSLDSDQPQHF
TGCGCCAGCAGCTTGGACAGTGATCAGCCCCAGCATTTT
>-|17|TRBV13|-|TRBJ1-3
CASSSYGGSSSGNTIYF
TGTGCCAGCAGCTCTTATGGAGGGTCGAGCTCTGGAAACACCATATATTTT
>-|14|TRBV28|-|TRBJ2-5
CASSLGGDSETQYF
TGTGCCAGCAGTCTCGGAGGGGACTCGGAGACCCAGTACTTC
>-|11|TRBV29-1|-|TRBJ2-2
CSVGDTGELFF
TGCAGCGTTGGCGACACCGGGGAGCTGTTTTTT
>TRBD1|15|TRBV14|-|TRBJ2-7
CASSQTGQSSYEQYF
TGTGCCAGCAGCCAAACGGGACAGAGCTCCTACGAGCAGTACTTC
>TRBD2|13|TRBV10-3|-|TRBJ2-5
CAISVGTTPTQYF
TGTGCCATCAGTGTCGGGACTACCCCGACCCAGTACTTC
>-|14|TRBV30|once|TRBJ1-6
CAWSSGLANSPLHF
TGTGCCTGGAGTTCCGGACTGGCTAATTCACCCCTCCACTTT
>-|15|TRBV15|-|TRBJ1-1
CATSRDQPGSTEAFF
TGTGCCACCAGCAGAGATCAACCCGGGAGCACTGAAGCTTTCTTT
>TRBD2|14|TRBV29-1|-|TRBJ2-5
CSVERLALKETQYF
TGCAGCGTTGAAAGACTAGCACTAAAAGAGACCCAGTACTTC
>-|16|TRBV5-1|once|TRBJ2-4
CATKTVAVIAKNIQYF
TGCGCCACCAAAACCGTGGCGGTCATAGCCAAAAACATTCAGTACTTC
>TRBD2|13|TRBV27|-|TRBJ2-7
CASSWGGGYEQYF
TGTGCCAGCAGTTGGGGCGGGGGCTACGAGCAGTACTTC
>TRBD1|15|TRBV2|-|TRBJ2-1
CASSRDRSSYNEQFF
TGTGCCAGCAGCAGGGACAGAAGCTCCTACAATGAGCAGTTCTTC
>-|13|TRBV9|-|TRBJ2-7
CASSVGPTGEQYF
TGTGCCAGCAGCGTAGGCCCGACTGGCGAGCAGTACTTC
>TRBD1|15|TRBV5-1|-|TRBJ2-5
CASSFNTGGSETQYF
TGCGCCAGCAGCTTTAACACAGGGGGCTCCGAGACCCAGTACTTC
>TRBD2|18|TRBV7-9|-|TRBJ2-1
CASNIHRGTSGISYEQFF
TGTGCCAGCAACATACATAGGGGAACTAGCGGGATTAGCTATGAGCAGTTCTTC
>-|16|TRBV27|once|TRBJ2-7
CASSFGDTGWGYEQYF
TGTGCCAGCAGTTTCGGGGACACGGGTTGGGGATACGAGCAGTACTTC
>TRBD1|14|TRBV19|-|TRBJ2-7
CASSSGQGPYEQYF
TGTGCCAGTAGTTCCGGACAGGGGCCTTACGAGCAGTACTTC
>-|15|TRBV4-1|-|TRBJ1-1
CASSQEGGKNTEAFF
TGCGCCAGCAGCCAAGAAGGAGGCAAGAACACTGAAGCTTTCTTT
>-|12|TRBV7-8|-|TRBJ2-7
CASSSQGYEQYF
TGTGCCAGCAGCTCACAGGGTTACGAGCAGTACTTC
>-|14|TRBV6-6|-|TRBJ1-3
CASSSGQAGNTIYF
TGTGCCAGCAGTTCGGGACAAGCTGGAAACACCATATATTTT
>TRBD2|16|TRBV5-1|-|TRBJ2-2
CASSLLASGTHGELFF
TGCGCCAGCAGCTTGCTGGCTAGCGGGACGCACGGGGAGCTGTTTTTT
>TRBD1|16|TRBV28|-|TRBJ1-5
CASIRDSGSESQPQHF
TGTGCCAGCATCCGGGACAGCGGTAGCGAGAGTCAGCCCCAGCATTTT